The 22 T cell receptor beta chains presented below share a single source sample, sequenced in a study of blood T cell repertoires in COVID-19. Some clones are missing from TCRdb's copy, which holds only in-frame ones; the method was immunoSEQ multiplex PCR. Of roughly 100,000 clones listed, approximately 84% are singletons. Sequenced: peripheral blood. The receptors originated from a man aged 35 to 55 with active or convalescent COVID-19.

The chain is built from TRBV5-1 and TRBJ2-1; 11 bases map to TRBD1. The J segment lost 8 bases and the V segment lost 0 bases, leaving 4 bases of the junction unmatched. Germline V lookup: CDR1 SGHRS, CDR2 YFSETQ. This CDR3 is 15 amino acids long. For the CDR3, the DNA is TGCGCCAGCAGCTTGGAGGGACAGGGGGACCATGAGCAGTTCTTC. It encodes CASSLEGQGDHEQFF.

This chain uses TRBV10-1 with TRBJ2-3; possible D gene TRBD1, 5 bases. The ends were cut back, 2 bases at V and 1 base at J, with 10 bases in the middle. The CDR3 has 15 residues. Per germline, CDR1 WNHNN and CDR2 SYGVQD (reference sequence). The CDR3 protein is CASSENRIGTDTQYF. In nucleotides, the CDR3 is TGCGCCAGCAGTGAGAACAGGATCGGCACAGATACGCAGTATTTT.

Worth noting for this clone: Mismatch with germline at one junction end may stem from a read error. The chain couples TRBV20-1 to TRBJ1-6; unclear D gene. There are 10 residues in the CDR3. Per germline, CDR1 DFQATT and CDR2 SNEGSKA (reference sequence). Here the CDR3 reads CSARDSSLHF. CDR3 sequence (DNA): TGCAGTGCTAGAGATTCATCCCTCCACTTT.

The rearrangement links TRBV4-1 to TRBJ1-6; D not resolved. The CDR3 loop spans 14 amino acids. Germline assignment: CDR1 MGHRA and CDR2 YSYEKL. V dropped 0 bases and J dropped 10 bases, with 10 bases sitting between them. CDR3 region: CASSQDETRSPLHF. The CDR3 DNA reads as TGCGCCAGCAGCCAAGATGAGACGCGGTCACCCCTCCACTTT.

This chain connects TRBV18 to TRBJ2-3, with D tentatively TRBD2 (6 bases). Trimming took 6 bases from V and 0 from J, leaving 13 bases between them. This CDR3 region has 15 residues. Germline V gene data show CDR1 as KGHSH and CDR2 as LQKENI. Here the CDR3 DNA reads TGTGCCAGCTCCTTTGGCGGGGCTAGCACAGATACGCAGTATTTT. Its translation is CASSFGGASTDTQYF.

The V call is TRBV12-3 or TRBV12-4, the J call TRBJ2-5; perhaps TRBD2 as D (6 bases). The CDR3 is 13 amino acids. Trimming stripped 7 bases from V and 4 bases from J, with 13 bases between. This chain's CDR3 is CASTPGGPETQYF. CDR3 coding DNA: TGTGCCAGCACGCCCGGGGGTCCAGAGACCCAGTACTTC.

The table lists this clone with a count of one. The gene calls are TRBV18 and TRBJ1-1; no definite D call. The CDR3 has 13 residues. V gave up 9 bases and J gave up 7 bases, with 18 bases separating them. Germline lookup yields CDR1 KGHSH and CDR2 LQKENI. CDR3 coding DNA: TGTGCCAGTTCCGGCAGTCGGGGTAATGAAGCTTTCTTT. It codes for CASSGSRGNEAFF.

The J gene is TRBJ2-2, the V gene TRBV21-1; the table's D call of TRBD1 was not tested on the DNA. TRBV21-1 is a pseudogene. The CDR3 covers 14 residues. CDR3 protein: CASSKVRGTGELFF. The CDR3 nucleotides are TGTGCCAGCAGCAAAGTCAGGGGTACCGGGGAGCTGTTTTTT.

The CDR3 sequence: CASSRAGTGQDTEAFF. The CDR3, as DNA: TGTGCCAGCTCAAGGGCCGGGACAGGGCAGGACACTGAAGCTTTCTTT. The rearrangement joins TRBV18 to TRBJ1-1; 9 bases are a match to TRBD1. The CDR3 has 16 residues. CDR1 is KGHSH and CDR2 is LQKENI in the germline V gene. Trimming took 5 bases from V and 3 from J; bases not matched to a gene: 10.

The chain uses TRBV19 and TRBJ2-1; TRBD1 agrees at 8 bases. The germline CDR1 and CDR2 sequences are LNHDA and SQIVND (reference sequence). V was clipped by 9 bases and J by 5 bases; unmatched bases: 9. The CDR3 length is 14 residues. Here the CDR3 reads CASESRGRNNEQFF. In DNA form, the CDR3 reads TGTGCCAGCGAGAGCAGGGGGCGAAACAATGAGCAGTTCTTC.

This CDR3 is CASSPPGSGYTF. Written as DNA, the CDR3 is TGTGCCAGCTCACCACCGGGGAGCGGCTACACCTTC. The chain couples TRBV18 to TRBJ1-2; D ambiguous. The V and J ends lost 0 bases and 8 bases respectively, with 7 bases between them. The CDR3 totals 12 residues. Germline CDR1 reads KGHSH; CDR2 reads LQKENI.

CDR3 region: CASRPGGQETQYF. CDR3 bases: TGTGCCAGCAGGCCGGGGGGACAAGAGACCCAGTACTTC. The chain recombines TRBV5-6 with TRBJ2-5; 7 bases align to TRBD2. V shed 5 bases, J shed 2 bases, and the junction held 3 bases outside the gene matches. Germline-derived CDR1 and CDR2 are SGHDT and YYEEEE. The CDR3 spans 13 residues. Complete variable domain (other parts from reference TRBV5-6 and TRBJ2-5): DAGVTQSPTHLIKTRGQQVTLRCSPKSGHDTVSWYQQALGQGPQFIFQYYEEEERQRGNFPDRFSGHQFPNYSSELNVNALLLGDSALYLCASRPGGQETQYFGPGTRLLVL.

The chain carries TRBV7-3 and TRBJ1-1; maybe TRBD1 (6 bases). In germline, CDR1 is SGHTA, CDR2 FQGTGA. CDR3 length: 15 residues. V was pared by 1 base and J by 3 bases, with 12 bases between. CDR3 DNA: TGTGCCAGCAGCTTAAGCGGGGGGCAGCACACTGAAGCTTTCTTT. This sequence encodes CASSLSGGQHTEAFF. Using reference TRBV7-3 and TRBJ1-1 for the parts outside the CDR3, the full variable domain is GAGVSQTPSNKVTEKGKYVELRCDPISGHTALYWYRQSLGQGPEFLIYFQGTGAADDSGLPNDRFFAVRPEGSVSTLKIQRTERGDSAVYLCASSLSGGQHTEAFFGQGTRLTVV.

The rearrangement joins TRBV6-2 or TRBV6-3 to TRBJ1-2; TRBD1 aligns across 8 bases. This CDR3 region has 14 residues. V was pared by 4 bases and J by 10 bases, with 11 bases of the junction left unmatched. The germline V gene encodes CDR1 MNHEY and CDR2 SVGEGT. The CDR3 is CASSSEDRVVAYTF. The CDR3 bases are TGTGCCAGCAGTTCCGAGGACAGGGTCGTTGCCTACACCTTC.

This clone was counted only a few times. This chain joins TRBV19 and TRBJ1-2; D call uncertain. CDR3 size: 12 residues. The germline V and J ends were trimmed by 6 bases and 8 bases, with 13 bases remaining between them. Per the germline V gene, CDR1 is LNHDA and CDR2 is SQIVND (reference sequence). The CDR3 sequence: CASSQRVEGYTF. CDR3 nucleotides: TGTGCCAGTAGCCAGCGAGTGGAGGGCTACACCTTC. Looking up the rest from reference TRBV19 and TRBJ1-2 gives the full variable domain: DGGITQSPKYLFRKEGQNVTLSCEQNLNHDAMYWYRQDPGQGLRLIYYSQIVNDFQKGDIAEGYSVSREKKESFPLTVTSAQKNPTAFYLCASSQRVEGYTFGSGTRLTVV.

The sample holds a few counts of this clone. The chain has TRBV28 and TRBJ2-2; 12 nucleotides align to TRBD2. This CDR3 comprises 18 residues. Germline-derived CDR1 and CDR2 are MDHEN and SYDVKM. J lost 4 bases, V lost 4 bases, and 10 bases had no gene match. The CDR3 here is CASSSTTSGGATTGELFF. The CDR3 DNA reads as TGTGCCAGCAGTTCCACGACTAGCGGGGGCGCGACCACCGGGGAGCTGTTTTTT.

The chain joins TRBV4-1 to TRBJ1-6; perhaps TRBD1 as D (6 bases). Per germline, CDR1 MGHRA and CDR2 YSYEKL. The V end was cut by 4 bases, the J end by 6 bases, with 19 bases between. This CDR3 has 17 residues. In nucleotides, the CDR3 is TGCGCCAGCAGCCCCTCCGACGTAGGACAGCCTAATTCACCCCTCCACTTT. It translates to CASSPSDVGQPNSPLHF.

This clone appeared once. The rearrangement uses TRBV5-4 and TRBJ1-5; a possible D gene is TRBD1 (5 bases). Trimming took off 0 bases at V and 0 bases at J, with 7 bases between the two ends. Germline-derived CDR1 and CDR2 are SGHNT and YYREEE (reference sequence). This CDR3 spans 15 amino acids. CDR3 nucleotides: TGTGCCAGCAGCTTGGGGGGGGGTAGCAATCAGCCCCAGCATTTT. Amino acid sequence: CASSLGGGSNQPQHF.

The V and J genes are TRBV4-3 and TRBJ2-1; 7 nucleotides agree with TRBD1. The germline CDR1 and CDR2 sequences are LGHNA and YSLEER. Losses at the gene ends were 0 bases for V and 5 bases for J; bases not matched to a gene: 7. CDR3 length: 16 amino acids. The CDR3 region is CASSQEEAQGHNEQFF. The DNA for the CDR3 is TGCGCCAGCAGCCAAGAAGAAGCACAGGGGCACAATGAGCAGTTCTTC.

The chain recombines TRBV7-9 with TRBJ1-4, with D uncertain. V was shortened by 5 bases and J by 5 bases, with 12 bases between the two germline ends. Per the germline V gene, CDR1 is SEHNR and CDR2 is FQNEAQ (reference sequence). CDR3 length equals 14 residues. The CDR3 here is CASSPVGANEKLFF. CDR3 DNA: TGTGCCAGCAGCCCCGTTGGTGCGAATGAAAAACTGTTTTTT. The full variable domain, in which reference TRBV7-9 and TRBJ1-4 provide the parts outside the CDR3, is DTGVSQNPRHKITKRGQNVTFRCDPISEHNRLYWYRQTLGQGPEFLTYFQNEAQLEKSRLLSDRFSAERPKGSFSTLEIQRTEQGDSAMYLCASSPVGANEKLFFGSGTQLSVL.

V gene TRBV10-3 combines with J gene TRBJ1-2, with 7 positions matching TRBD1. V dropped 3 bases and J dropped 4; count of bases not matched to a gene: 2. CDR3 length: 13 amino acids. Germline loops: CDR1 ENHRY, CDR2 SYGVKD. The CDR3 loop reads CAISDQGGYGYTF. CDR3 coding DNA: TGTGCCATCAGTGATCAGGGGGGCTATGGCTACACCTTC.

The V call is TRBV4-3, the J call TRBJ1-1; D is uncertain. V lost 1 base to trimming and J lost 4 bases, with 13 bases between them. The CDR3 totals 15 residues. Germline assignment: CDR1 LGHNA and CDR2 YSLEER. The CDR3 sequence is CASSQGEGTVTEAFF. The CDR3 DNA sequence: TGCGCCAGCAGCCAAGGGGAGGGCACGGTCACTGAAGCTTTCTTT.